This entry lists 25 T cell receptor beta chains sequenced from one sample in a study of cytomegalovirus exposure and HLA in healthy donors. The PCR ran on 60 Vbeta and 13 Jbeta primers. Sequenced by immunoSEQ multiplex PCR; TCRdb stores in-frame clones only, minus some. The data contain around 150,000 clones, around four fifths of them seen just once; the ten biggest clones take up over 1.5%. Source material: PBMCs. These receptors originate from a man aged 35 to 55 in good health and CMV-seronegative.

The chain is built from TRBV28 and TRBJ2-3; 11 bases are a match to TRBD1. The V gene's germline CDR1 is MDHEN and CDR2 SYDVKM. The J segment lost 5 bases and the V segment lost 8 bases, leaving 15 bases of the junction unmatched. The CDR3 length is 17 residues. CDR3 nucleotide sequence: TGTGCCAGCGCATTGCCCCCGGGACAGGGGGTGGGAGATACGCAGTATTTT. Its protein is CASALPPGQGVGDTQYF.

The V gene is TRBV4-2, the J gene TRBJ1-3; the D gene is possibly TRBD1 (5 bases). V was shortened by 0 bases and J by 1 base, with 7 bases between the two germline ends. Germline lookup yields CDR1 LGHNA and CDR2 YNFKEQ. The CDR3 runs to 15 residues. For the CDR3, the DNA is TGTGCCAGCAGCCAAGACCAGGGATCTGGAAACACCATATATTTT. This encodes CASSQDQGSGNTIYF.

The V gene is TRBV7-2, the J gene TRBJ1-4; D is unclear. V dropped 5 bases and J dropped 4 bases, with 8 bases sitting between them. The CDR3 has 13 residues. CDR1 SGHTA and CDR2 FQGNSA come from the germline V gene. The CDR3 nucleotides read TGTGCCAGCAGCACGGGAGTTAATGAAAAACTGTTTTTT. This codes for CASSTGVNEKLFF.

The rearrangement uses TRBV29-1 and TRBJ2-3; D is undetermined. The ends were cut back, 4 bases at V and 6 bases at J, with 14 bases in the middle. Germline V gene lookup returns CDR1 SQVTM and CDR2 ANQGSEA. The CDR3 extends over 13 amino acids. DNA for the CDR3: TGCAGCGTTGTTGGGCCATCCCGGGATACGCAGTATTTT. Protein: CSVVGPSRDTQYF.

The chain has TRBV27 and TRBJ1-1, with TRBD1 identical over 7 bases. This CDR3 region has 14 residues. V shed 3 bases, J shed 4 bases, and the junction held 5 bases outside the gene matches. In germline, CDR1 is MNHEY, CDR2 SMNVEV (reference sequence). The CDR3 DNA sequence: TGTGCCAGCAGTTTGGGCGGGACAGTCACTGAAGCTTTCTTT. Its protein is CASSLGGTVTEAFF.

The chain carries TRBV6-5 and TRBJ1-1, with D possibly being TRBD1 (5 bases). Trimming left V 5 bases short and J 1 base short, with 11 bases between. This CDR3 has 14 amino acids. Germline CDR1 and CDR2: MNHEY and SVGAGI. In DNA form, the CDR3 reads TGTGCCAGCAGTCAACAGACAGAGAACACTGAAGCTTTCTTT. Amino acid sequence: CASSQQTENTEAFF.

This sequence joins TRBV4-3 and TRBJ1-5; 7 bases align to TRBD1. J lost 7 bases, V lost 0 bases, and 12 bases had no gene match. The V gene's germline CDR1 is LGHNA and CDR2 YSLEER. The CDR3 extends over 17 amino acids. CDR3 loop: CASSQDAVRTGGQPQHF. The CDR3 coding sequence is TGCGCCAGCAGCCAAGATGCGGTCAGGACAGGAGGACAGCCCCAGCATTTT.

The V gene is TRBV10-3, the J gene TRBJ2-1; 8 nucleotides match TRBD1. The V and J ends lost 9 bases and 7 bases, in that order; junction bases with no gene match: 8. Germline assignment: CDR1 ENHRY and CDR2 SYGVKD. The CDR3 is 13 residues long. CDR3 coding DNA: TGTGCCATTAATCGGACAGGGTGGAATGAGCAGTTCTTC. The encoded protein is CAINRTGWNEQFF.

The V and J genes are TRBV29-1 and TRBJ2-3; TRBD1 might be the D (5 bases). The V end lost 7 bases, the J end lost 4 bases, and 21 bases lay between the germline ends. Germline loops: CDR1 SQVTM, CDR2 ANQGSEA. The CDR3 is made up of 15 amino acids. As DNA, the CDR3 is TGCAGCGCCCTGACCGGTCAGGGTGCGCCAGATACGCAGTATTTT. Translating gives CSALTGQGAPDTQYF.

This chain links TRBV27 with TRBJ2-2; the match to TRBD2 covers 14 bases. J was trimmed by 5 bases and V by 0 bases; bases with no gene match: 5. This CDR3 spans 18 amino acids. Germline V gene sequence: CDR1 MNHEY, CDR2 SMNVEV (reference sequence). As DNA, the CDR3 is TGTGCCAGCAGTTTATCGGTGACTAGCGGGAGGGGGACCGGGGAGCTGTTTTTT. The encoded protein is CASSLSVTSGRGTGELFF.

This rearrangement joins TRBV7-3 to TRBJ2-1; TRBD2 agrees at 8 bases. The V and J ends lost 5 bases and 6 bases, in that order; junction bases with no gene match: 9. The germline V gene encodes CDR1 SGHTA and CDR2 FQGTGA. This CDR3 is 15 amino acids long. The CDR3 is CASSVSGGTLNEQFF. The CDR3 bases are TGTGCCAGCAGCGTCTCGGGAGGGACCCTCAATGAGCAGTTCTTC.

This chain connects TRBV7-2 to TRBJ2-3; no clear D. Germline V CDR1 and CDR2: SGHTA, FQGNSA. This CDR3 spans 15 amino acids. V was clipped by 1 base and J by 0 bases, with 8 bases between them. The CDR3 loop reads CASSLGPGSTDTQYF. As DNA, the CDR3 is TGTGCCAGCAGCTTAGGTCCAGGAAGCACAGATACGCAGTATTTT.

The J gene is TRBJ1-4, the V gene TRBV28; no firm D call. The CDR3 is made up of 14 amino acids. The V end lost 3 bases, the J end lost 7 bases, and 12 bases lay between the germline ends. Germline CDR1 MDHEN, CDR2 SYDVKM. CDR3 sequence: CASSLGIAGEKLFF. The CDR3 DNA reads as TGTGCCAGCAGTTTGGGGATTGCGGGTGAAAAACTGTTTTTT.

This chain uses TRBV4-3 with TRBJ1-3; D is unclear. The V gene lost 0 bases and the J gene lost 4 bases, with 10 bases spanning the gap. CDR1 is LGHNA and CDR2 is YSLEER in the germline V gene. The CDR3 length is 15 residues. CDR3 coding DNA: TGCGCCAGCAGCCAAGATTTAGCTTCGGGAAACACCATATATTTT. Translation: CASSQDLASGNTIYF.

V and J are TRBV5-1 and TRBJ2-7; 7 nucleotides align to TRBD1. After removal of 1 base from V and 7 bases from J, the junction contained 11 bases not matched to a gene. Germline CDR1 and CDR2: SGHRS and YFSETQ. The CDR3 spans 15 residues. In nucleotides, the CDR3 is TGCGCCAGCAGCTTGATGACAGGGTGGATTCGGGAGCAGTACTTC. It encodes CASSLMTGWIREQYF.

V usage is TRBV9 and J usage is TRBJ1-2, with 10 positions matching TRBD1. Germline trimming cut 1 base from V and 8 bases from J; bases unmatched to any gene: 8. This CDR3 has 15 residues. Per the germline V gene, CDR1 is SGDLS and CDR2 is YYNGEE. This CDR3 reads CASSVLETGGDGYTF. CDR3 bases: TGTGCCAGCAGCGTACTAGAGACAGGGGGCGACGGCTACACCTTC.

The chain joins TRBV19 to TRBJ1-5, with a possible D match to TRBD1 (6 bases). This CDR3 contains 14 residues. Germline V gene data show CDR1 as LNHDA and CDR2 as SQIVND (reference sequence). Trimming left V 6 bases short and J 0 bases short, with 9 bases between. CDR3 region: CASRQGISNQPQHF. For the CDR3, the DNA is TGTGCCAGTAGACAGGGCATTAGCAATCAGCCCCAGCATTTT.

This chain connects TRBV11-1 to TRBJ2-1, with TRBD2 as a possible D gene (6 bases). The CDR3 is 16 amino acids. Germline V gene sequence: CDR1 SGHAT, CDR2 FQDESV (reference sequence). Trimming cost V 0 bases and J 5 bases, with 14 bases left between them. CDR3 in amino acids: CASSLARGTGHNEQFF. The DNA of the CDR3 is TGTGCCAGCAGCTTAGCTCGCGGGACGGGTCACAATGAGCAGTTCTTC.

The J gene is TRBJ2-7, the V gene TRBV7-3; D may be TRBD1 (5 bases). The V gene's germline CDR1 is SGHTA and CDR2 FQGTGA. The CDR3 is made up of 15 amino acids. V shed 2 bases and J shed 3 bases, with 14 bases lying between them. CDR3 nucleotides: TGTGCCAGCAGCTTACCAGGGTACAGGAGCTACGAGCAGTACTTC. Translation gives CASSLPGYRSYEQYF.

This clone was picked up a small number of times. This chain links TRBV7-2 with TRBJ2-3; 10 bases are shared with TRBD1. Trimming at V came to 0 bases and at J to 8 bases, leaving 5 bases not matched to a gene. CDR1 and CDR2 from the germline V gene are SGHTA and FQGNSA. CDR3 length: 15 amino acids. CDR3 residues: CASSLAWDRGGTQYF. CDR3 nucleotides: TGTGCCAGCAGCTTAGCCTGGGACAGGGGAGGTACGCAGTATTTT.

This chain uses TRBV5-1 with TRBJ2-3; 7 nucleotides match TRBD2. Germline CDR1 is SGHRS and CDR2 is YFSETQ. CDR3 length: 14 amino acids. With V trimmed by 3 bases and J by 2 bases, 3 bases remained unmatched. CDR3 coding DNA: TGCGCCAGCAGCTCCGGGACTATCACAGATACGCAGTATTTT. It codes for CASSSGTITDTQYF.

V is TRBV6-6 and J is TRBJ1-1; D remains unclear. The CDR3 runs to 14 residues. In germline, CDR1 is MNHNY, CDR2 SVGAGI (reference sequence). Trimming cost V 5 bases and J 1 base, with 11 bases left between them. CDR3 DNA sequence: TGTGCCAGCAGTGGCAGAGACACGAACACTGAAGCTTTCTTT. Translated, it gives CASSGRDTNTEAFF.

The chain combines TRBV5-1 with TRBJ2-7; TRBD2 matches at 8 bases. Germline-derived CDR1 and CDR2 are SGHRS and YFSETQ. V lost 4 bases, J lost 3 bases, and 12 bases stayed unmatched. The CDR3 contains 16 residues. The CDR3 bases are TGCGCCAGCAGCCCCCGCGGGCGCAGCGGGAGCTACGAGCAGTACTTC. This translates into CASSPRGRSGSYEQYF.

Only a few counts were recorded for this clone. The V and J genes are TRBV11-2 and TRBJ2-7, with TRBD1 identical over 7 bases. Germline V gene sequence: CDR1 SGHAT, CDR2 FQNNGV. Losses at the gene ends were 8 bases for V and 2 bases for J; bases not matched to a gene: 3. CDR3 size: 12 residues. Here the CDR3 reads CASGTETYEQYF. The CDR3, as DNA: TGTGCCAGCGGGACAGAAACCTACGAGCAGTACTTC.

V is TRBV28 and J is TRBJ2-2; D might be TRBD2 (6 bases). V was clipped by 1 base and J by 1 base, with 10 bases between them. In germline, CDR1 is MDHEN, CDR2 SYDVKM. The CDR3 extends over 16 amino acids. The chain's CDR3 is CASSLLGSGNTGELFF. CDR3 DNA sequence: TGTGCCAGCAGTTTATTGGGTAGCGGGAACACCGGGGAGCTGTTTTTT.